This TCR beta chain came from a study of PD-1 blockade in mismatch repair-deficient tumors. On the study more broadly: Patients had 12 mismatch repair-deficient cancer types and were previously treated and progressing.

CDR3 length equals 14 residues. Germline trimming cut 3 bases from V and 8 bases from J; bases unmatched to any gene: 5. CDR1 and CDR2 from the germline V gene are MNHEY and SMNVEV (reference sequence). The sample's time point: archival surgical resection tumor tissue. Profiling relied on immunoSEQ multiplex PCR, and the TCRdb table lists in-frame clones only, not all of them. The data show thousands of clones, over 70% seen once. The sequence derives from an adult with mismatch repair-deficient cancer. This material consisted of primary tumor tissue, taken from a patient treated with pembrolizumab. The V call is TRBV27, the J call TRBJ2-1, with TRBD2 matching over 9 bases. This chain's CDR3 is CASSFSGRGYEQFF. The DNA of the CDR3 is TGTGCCAGCAGTTTTAGCGGGAGAGGGTATGAGCAGTTCTTC.